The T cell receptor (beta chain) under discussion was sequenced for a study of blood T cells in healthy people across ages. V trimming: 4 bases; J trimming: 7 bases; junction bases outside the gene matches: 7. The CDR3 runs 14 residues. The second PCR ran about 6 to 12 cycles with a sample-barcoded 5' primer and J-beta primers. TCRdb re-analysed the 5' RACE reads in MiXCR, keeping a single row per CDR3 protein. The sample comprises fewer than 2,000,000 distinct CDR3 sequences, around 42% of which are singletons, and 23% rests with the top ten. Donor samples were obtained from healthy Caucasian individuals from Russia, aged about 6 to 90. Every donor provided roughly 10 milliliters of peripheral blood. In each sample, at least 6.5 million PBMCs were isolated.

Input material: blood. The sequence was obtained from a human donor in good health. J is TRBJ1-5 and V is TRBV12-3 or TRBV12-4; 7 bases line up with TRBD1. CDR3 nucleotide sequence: TGTGCCAGCAGTTCCGACAGGGTCGGGCAGCCCCAGCATTTT. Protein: CASSSDRVGQPQHF.